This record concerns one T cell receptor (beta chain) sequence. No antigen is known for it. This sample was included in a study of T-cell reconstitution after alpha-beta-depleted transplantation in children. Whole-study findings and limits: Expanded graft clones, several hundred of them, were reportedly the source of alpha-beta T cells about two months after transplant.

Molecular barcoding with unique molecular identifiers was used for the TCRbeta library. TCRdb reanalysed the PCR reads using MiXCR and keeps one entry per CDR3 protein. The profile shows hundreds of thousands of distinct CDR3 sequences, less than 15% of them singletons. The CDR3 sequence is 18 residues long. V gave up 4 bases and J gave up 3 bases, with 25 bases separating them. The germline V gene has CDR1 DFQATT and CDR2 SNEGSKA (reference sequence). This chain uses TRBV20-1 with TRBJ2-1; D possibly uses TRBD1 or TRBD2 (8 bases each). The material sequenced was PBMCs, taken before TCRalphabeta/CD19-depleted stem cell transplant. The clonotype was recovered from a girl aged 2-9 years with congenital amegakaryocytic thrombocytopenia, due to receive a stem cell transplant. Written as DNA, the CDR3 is TGCAGTGCTACAGGGGGCGACGGGAGGGCCGAAATCTACAATGAGCAGTTCTTC. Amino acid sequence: CSATGGDGRAEIYNEQFF.